These 13 T cell receptor beta chains originate from one sample sequenced in a study of identifying expanded T cells in peripheral blood. Libraries were prepared by immunoSEQ multiplex PCR; TCRdb keeps only in-frame clonotypes and omits some of them. This table holds about 78,000 clones, approximately 84% found once. Sequenced: blood. The receptors here all came from a person aged 18 to 70 in good health.

The chain combines TRBV19 with TRBJ2-7; D is possibly TRBD1 or TRBD2 (5 bases each). CDR3 size: 15 residues. Germline assignment: CDR1 LNHDA and CDR2 SQIVND (reference sequence). Trimming stripped 8 bases from V and 3 bases from J, with 20 bases between. The CDR3 reads CASSPSGTEYYEQYF. CDR3 DNA sequence: TGTGCCAGTTCCCCCTCCGGGACCGAGTACTACGAGCAGTACTTC.

The rearrangement uses TRBV11-2 and TRBJ2-1, with D tentatively TRBD2 (6 bases). This CDR3 comprises 16 residues. The germline V and J ends were trimmed by 6 bases and 1 base, with 16 bases remaining between them. CDR1 is SGHAT, CDR2 FQNNGV, per germline. The CDR3: CASSRYQTSSYNEQFF. The DNA for the CDR3 is TGTGCCAGCAGTCGCTATCAGACTAGTTCCTACAATGAGCAGTTCTTC.

Here the CDR3 DNA reads TGTGCCAGCTCACCTACCGGGACAGGGTTTTGGCAGCCCCAGCATTTT. Residues: CASSPTGTGFWQPQHF. This chain connects TRBV18 to TRBJ1-5; 9 nucleotides line up with TRBD1. CDR3 length: 16 amino acids. Germline loops: CDR1 KGHSH, CDR2 LQKENI. Trimming removed 3 bases from V and 7 bases from J; junction bases left unmatched: 10. The whole variable domain, filled in from reference TRBV18 and TRBJ1-5, reads NAGVMQNPRHLVRRRGQEARLRCSPMKGHSHVYWYRQLPEEGLKFMVYLQKENIIDESGMPKERFSAEFPKEGPSILRIQQVVRGDSAAYFCASSPTGTGFWQPQHFGDGTRLSIL.

This clone has only a few counts. The gene calls are TRBV4-2 and TRBJ2-3; D uncertain. CDR1 and CDR2 (germline): LGHNA, YNFKEQ. The CDR3 runs 13 residues. Between the trimmed V and J ends, which lost 2 bases and 0 bases, there was a span of 3 bases. The DNA of the CDR3 is TGTGCCAGCAGCCAACTGAGCACAGATACGCAGTATTTT. Its translation is CASSQLSTDTQYF.

The chain is built from TRBV11-2 and TRBJ2-5; 7 nucleotides agree with TRBD2. The CDR3 has 15 residues. The V segment lost 0 bases and the J segment 2 bases; nucleotides outside the gene matches: 3. CDR1 and CDR2 from the germline V gene are SGHAT and FQNNGV. Here the CDR3 reads CASSLERAGQETQYF. CDR3 sequence (DNA): TGTGCCAGCAGCTTAGAGCGAGCGGGACAAGAGACCCAGTACTTC.

The chain has TRBV5-3 and TRBJ2-7; possible D gene TRBD1, 5 bases. TRBV5-3 is designated an ORF whose function remains uncertain. Trimming removed 5 bases at V and 6 bases at J, with 12 bases between. The CDR3 is 12 amino acids. The CDR3, as DNA: TGTGCCAGAAGTTACGACAGTCCCGAGCAGTACTTC. Its translation: CARSYDSPEQYF.

V gene TRBV5-4 combines with J gene TRBJ2-7; 8 positions match TRBD1. The CDR3 totals 15 residues. V gave up 4 bases and J gave up 3 bases; unmatched junction bases: 9. Germline V lookup: CDR1 SGHNT, CDR2 YYREEE (reference sequence). The CDR3 spells CASSPAGGADYEQYF. CDR3 bases: TGTGCCAGCAGCCCTGCAGGGGGCGCTGACTACGAGCAGTACTTC. Together with reference TRBV5-4 and TRBJ2-7, the CDR3 gives the full variable domain: ETGVTQSPTHLIKTRGQQVTLRCSSQSGHNTVSWYQQALGQGPQFIFQYYREEENGRGNFPPRFSGLQFPNYSSELNVNALELDDSALYLCASSPAGGADYEQYFGPGTRLTVT.

The chain has TRBV27 and TRBJ2-2; D tentatively fits TRBD1 or TRBD2 (5 bases each). The CDR3 loop spans 16 amino acids. Germline lookup yields CDR1 MNHEY and CDR2 SMNVEV (reference sequence). The ends were cut back, 0 bases at V and 1 base at J, with 9 bases in the middle. The CDR3 sequence is CASSLSGTVNTGELFF. CDR3 coding DNA: TGTGCCAGCAGTTTATCCGGGACGGTGAACACCGGGGAGCTGTTTTTT.

The chain recombines TRBV4-2 with TRBJ2-1; 7 positions agree with TRBD2. V shed 1 base, J shed 5 bases, and the junction held 5 bases outside the gene matches. CDR3 length: 15 residues. Germline loops: CDR1 LGHNA, CDR2 YNFKEQ. The CDR3 nucleotides read TGTGCCAGCAGCCAAGGGGCTAGCGGTGACAATGAGCAGTTCTTC. Translating gives CASSQGASGDNEQFF.

The genes are TRBV4-1 and TRBJ2-2; D is unclear. V was pared by 0 bases and J by 7 bases, with 9 bases between. Germline CDR1 is MGHRA and CDR2 is YSYEKL. The CDR3 has 14 amino acids. The CDR3 region is CASSQDGRSGELFF. The CDR3 DNA reads TGCGCCAGCAGCCAAGATGGGCGTAGCGGGGAGCTGTTTTTT.

CDR3 protein: CASSLVTGTNEQFF. CDR3 sequence (DNA): TGTGCCAGCAGCTTAGTGACTGGGACCAATGAGCAGTTCTTC. This chain links TRBV11-2 with TRBJ2-1, with D perhaps assigned TRBD1 or TRBD2 (5 bases each). Germline CDR1 is SGHAT and CDR2 is FQNNGV. The CDR3 totals 14 residues. The V end lost 1 base, the J end lost 6 bases, and 10 bases lay between the germline ends.

The chain employs TRBV28 and TRBJ1-5; 9 positions agree with TRBD1. This CDR3 has 17 amino acids. Germline CDR1 and CDR2: MDHEN and SYDVKM. V shed 3 bases and J 1 base; nucleotides not matched to a gene: 7. The chain's CDR3 is CASSLYPGQGSNQPQHF. The CDR3 DNA reads as TGTGCCAGCAGTTTGTATCCGGGACAGGGCAGCAATCAGCCCCAGCATTTT.

This chain connects TRBV21-1 to TRBJ1-2. TRBV21-1 is a recognized pseudogene. The CDR3 sequence is 19 residues long. The CDR3 protein is CASSKELEGDSRSNYGYTF. The CDR3, as DNA: TGTGCCAGCAGCAAGGAGTTGGAGGGGGACTCTAGGTCTAACTATGGCTACACCTTC.